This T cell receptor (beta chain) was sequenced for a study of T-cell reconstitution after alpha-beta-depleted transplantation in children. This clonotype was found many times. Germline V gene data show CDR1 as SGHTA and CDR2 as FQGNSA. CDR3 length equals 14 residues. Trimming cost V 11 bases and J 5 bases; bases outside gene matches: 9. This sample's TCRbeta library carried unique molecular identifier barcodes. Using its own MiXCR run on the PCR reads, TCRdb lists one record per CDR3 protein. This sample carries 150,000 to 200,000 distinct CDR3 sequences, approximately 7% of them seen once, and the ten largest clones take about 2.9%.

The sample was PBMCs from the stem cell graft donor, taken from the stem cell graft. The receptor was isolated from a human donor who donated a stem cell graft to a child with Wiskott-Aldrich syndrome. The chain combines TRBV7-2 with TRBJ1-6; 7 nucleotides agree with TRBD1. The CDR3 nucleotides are TGTGCCGGCCAAGAGGGGGCAAATAATTCACCCCTCCACTTT. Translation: CAGQEGANNSPLHF.